The TCR beta chain under discussion was sequenced for a study of cytomegalovirus exposure and HLA in healthy donors. Primers: 60 Vbeta forward and 13 Jbeta reverse. The data were produced by immunoSEQ multiplex PCR, yet TCRdb's version contains in-frame clones alone and is incomplete. The sample shows about 96,000 clones, about four fifths of them seen only once. The germline V gene encodes CDR1 MGHDK and CDR2 SYGVNS. The CDR3 length is 13 residues. After removal of 3 bases from V and 12 bases from J, the junction contained 10 bases not matched to a gene. The receptor's source is a female donor in good health and CMV-seropositive. The rearrangement links TRBV25-1 to TRBJ2-7; 8 nucleotides line up with TRBD1. Sequencing was carried out using PBMCs. In DNA form, the CDR3 reads TGTGCCAGCAGTGACTCGCCAGGGGGCTATCGGTACTTC. This translates into CASSDSPGGYRYF.